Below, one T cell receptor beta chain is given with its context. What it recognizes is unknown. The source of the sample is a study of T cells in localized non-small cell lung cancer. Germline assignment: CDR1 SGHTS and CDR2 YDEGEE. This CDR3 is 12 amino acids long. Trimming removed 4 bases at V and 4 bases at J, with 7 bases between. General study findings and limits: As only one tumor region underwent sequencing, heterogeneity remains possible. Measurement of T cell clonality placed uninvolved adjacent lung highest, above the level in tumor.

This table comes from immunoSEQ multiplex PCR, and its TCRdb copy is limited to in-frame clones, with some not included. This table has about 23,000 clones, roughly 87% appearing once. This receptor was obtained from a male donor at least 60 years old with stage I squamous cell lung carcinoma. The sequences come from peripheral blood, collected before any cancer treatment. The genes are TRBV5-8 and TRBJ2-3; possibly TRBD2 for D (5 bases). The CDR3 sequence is CASSTRADTQYF. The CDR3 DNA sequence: TGTGCCAGCAGCACTAGGGCAGATACGCAGTATTTT.